These 7 T cell receptor beta chains were sequenced from one sample in a study of identical twins (dated by TCRdb to the mid-2010s). Libraries were built with 5' RACE. The sequencer listed for this sample is Illumina HiSeq 2000. The public reads were reprocessed in TCRdb via fastp at Q25 and MiXCR, keeping in-frame beta chains. Every entry covers one CDR3 protein and lists the most common genes and DNA from its rows. For this sample the table gives nearly 900,000 distinct CDR3 sequences, of which 9% to 15% were detected only once. 1.5% to 2% of the sample belongs to the ten largest clones. These sequences were also reported in another study, on yellow fever vaccine responses in identical twins.

The specimen was PBMCs. The receptors shown here come from a woman aged 18-29 years in good health.

J is TRBJ2-2 and V is TRBV7-6, with TRBD1 as a possible D gene (5 bases). In germline, CDR1 is SGHVS, CDR2 FNYEAQ. V lost 1 base and J lost 4, with 16 bases in between. The CDR3 length is 17 residues. The chain's CDR3 is CASSLVQGHFSTGELFF. The CDR3 DNA follows: TGTGCCAGCAGCTTAGTGCAGGGCCACTTTAGCACCGGGGAGCTGTTTTTT. The full variable domain, completed using reference TRBV7-6 and TRBJ2-2, is GAGVSQSPRYKVTKRGQDVALRCDPISGHVSLYWYRQALGQGPEFLTYFNYEAQQDKSGLPNDRFSAERPEGSISTLTIQRTEQRDSAMYRCASSLVQGHFSTGELFFGEGSRLTVL.

The chain carries TRBV6-4 and TRBJ2-3; 9 nucleotides align to TRBD2. The CDR3 sequence is 15 residues long. Germline values: CDR1 MRHNA, CDR2 SNTAGT. With 5 bases clipped from V and 0 bases from J, the junction kept 3 bases outside the gene matches. The CDR3: CASSPSGISTDTQYF. CDR3 DNA sequence: TGTGCCAGCAGTCCTAGCGGGATTAGCACAGATACGCAGTATTTT.

This clonotype has a count of ten or more. V usage is TRBV14 and J usage is TRBJ2-3; possible D gene TRBD2, 5 bases. The CDR3 loop spans 18 amino acids. Between the trimmed V and J ends, which lost 4 bases and 1 base, there was a span of 21 bases. CDR1 is SGHDN and CDR2 is FVKESK in the germline V gene. CDR3 DNA: TGTGCCAGCAGCCCCACAAGCGGACTCCTACTACGCACAGATACGCAGTATTTT. The encoded protein is CASSPTSGLLLRTDTQYF.

This clonotype was seen more than once but under ten times. The chain uses TRBV5-4 and TRBJ2-1; the D gene is possibly TRBD2 (5 bases). Germline V gene sequence: CDR1 SGHNT, CDR2 YYREEE (reference sequence). The CDR3 extends over 12 amino acids. Trimming left V 4 bases short and J 7 bases short, with 9 bases between. CDR3 protein: CASSTLVNEQFF. The CDR3 DNA is TGTGCCAGCAGCACACTAGTGAATGAGCAGTTCTTC.

This clonotype was seen only a few times. The CDR3 reads CSARGPAVRGGYNEQFF. CDR3 coding DNA: TGCAGTGCTAGAGGTCCAGCGGTACGGGGAGGGTACAATGAGCAGTTCTTC. The V and J genes are TRBV20-1 and TRBJ2-1, with 7 bases matching TRBD2. V trimming: 1 base; J trimming: 4 bases; junction bases outside the gene matches: 13. Germline V lookup: CDR1 DFQATT, CDR2 SNEGSKA (reference sequence). CDR3 length: 17 amino acids.

This clonotype came up many times. The chain couples TRBV6-2 or TRBV6-3 to TRBJ2-5, with 12 bases lining up with TRBD2. The length of the CDR3 is 17 residues. Trimming took 2 bases from V and 2 from J; bases not matched to a gene: 6. The germline V gene encodes CDR1 MNHEY and CDR2 SVGEGT. The DNA for the CDR3 is TGTGCCAGCAGTTACAAAGGACTAGCGGGGTTGCAAGAGACCCAGTACTTC. Translation: CASSYKGLAGLQETQYF.

The sample holds a few counts of this clonotype. The rearrangement links TRBV11-2 to TRBJ2-3, with 15 bases fitting TRBD2. Per the germline V gene, CDR1 is SGHAT and CDR2 is FQNNGV. The ends lost 5 bases at V and 2 bases at J; junction bases unmatched: 5. The CDR3 loop spans 17 amino acids. The DNA of the CDR3 is TGTGCCAGCAGCATCGGGACTAGCGGGGGGACCACAGATACGCAGTATTTT. Amino acid sequence: CASSIGTSGGTTDTQYF.